This TCR beta chain appears in the sequencing data of a study of blood T cell repertoires in COVID-19. The CDR3 loop spans 15 amino acids. From germline, CDR1 is SEHNR and CDR2 FQNEAQ (reference sequence). The J segment lost 0 bases and the V segment lost 1 base, leaving 1 base of the junction unmatched. Profiling relied on immunoSEQ multiplex PCR, and the TCRdb table lists in-frame clones only, not all of them. The data contain around 400,000 clones, 89% of them singletons. Sequencing used peripheral blood. This TCR was recovered from a man aged 40-49 years with acute or convalescent COVID-19. The V and J genes are TRBV7-9 and TRBJ1-2; 8 bases are shared with TRBD1. The CDR3, as DNA: TGTGCCAGCAGCTTAGACAGGGGGTCTAACTATGGCTACACCTTC. It is translated as CASSLDRGSNYGYTF. Filled out from reference TRBV7-9 and TRBJ1-2, the complete variable domain reads DTGVSQNPRHKITKRGQNVTFRCDPISEHNRLYWYRQTLGQGPEFLTYFQNEAQLEKSRLLSDRFSAERPKGSFSTLEIQRTEQGDSAMYLCASSLDRGSNYGYTFGSGTRLTVV.